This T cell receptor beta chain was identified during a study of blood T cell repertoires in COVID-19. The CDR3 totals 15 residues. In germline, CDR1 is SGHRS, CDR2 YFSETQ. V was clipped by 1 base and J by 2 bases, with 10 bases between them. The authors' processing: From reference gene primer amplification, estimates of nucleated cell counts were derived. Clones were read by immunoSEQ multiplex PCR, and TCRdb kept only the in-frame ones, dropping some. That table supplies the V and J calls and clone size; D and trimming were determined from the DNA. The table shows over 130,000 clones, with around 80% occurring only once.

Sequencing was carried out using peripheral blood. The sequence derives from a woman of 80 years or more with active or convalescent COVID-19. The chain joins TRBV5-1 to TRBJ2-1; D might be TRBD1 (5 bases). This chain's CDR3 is CASSLIFRAYNEQFF. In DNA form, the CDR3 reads TGCGCCAGCAGCTTGATTTTCAGGGCCTACAATGAGCAGTTCTTC.